The clone carrying this TCR beta chain was seen just once. Its target is unknown. Sample treatment: 19 received Ad26.COV2.S at low or high dose, single or two shots; about 5 received placebo; per-sample allocation not given. Day 63 following the first vaccine or placebo injection was when the samples were taken. V lost 3 bases to trimming and J lost 3 bases; unmatched junction nucleotides: 1. The CDR3 is 14 amino acids. Germline V gene sequence: CDR1 SGHVS, CDR2 FQNEAQ. This sample was included in a study of Ad26.COV2.S vaccination and SARS-CoV-2 variants. Background on the study: Ad26.COV2.S, an intramuscular injection, was given once or twice 56 days apart. Findings and limits, study-wide: Overall T cell responses may have been underestimated by the analyses of TCR breadth and depth.

The data were produced by immunoSEQ multiplex PCR, yet TCRdb's version contains in-frame clones alone and is incomplete. The table has about 410,000 clones, around nine tenths seen once; the top ten hold under 2%. The receptor comes from a person between 18 and 60 years old who received the Ad26.COV2.S COVID-19 vaccine or a placebo. Material: peripheral blood, obtained in a trial of Ad26.COV2.S vaccine versus placebo. The chain recombines TRBV7-8 with TRBJ2-2, with 7 positions matching TRBD1. The CDR3: CASSFTGDTGELFF. The CDR3 DNA reads as TGTGCCAGCAGCTTTACAGGGGACACCGGGGAGCTGTTTTTT.